The 9 T cell receptor beta chains listed next were all sequenced from one sample in a study of memory CD4+ T cells and cytomegalovirus serostatus. Assay: immunoSEQ multiplex PCR; the TCRdb copy retains only in-frame clones and omits some. The sample gives 35,000 to 50,000 clones, 76% of which show up once; roughly 6.7% is in the top ten. Single viable CD3+CD4+CD8-CD45RO+ cells were sorted as the memory CD4+ T cells. Source material: memory CD4+ T cells from blood. The receptors derive from an adult in good health and CMV-seronegative.

The chain has TRBV5-1 and TRBJ2-2; 12 bases map to TRBD2. The CDR3 is 16 amino acids. Germline V gene data show CDR1 as SGHRS and CDR2 as YFSETQ. The junction had 3 bases not matched to a gene; V was cut back by 2 bases and J by 4 bases. CDR3 loop: CASSLGLAGSTGELFF. CDR3 in DNA: TGCGCCAGCAGCTTAGGACTAGCGGGAAGCACCGGGGAGCTGTTTTTT.

This chain uses TRBV30 with TRBJ2-1; possible D gene TRBD2, 6 bases. The V end was cut by 4 bases, the J end by 1 base, with 11 bases between. CDR3 length: 14 residues. In germline, CDR1 is GTSNPN, CDR2 SVGIG (reference sequence). CDR3 sequence reads: CAWKSAGSYNEQFF. CDR3 bases: TGTGCCTGGAAATCAGCGGGTTCCTACAATGAGCAGTTCTTC.

This clone was found a few times. The chain recombines TRBV30 with TRBJ1-2, with D maybe TRBD1 (6 bases). Germline CDR1 is GTSNPN and CDR2 is SVGIG (reference sequence). The V end lost 0 bases, the J end lost 8 bases, and 13 bases lay between the germline ends. The length of the CDR3 is 13 residues. The CDR3 DNA reads TGTGCCTGGAGTGTACGTGGGGGCTACGGCTACACCTTC. It translates to CAWSVRGGYGYTF.

This sequence joins TRBV18 and TRBJ2-2, with 7 bases identical to TRBD1. The germline V gene encodes CDR1 KGHSH and CDR2 LQKENI. J was trimmed by 0 bases and V by 4 bases; bases with no gene match: 11. The CDR3 has 18 amino acids. The CDR3 bases are TGTGCCAGCTCACGACACCCCCCGGGACAGACGAACACCGGGGAGCTGTTTTTT. This sequence encodes CASSRHPPGQTNTGELFF. The complete variable domain, with remaining parts taken from reference TRBV18 and TRBJ2-2, reads NAGVMQNPRHLVRRRGQEARLRCSPMKGHSHVYWYRQLPEEGLKFMVYLQKENIIDESGMPKERFSAEFPKEGPSILRIQQVVRGDSAAYFCASSRHPPGQTNTGELFFGEGSRLTVL.

V gene TRBV5-4 combines with J gene TRBJ1-1; D unclear. CDR1 is SGHNT, CDR2 YYREEE, per germline (reference sequence). Trimming removed 2 bases from V and 1 base from J, with 9 bases in between. The CDR3 sequence is 14 residues long. The CDR3 is CASSFSLGNTEAFF. The CDR3 coding sequence is TGTGCCAGCAGCTTTTCCCTGGGGAACACTGAAGCTTTCTTT.

The chain joins TRBV11-1 to TRBJ2-1; no reliable D call. Between the trimmed V and J ends, which lost 1 base and 4 bases, there was a span of 8 bases. Germline V lookup: CDR1 SGHAT, CDR2 FQDESV (reference sequence). This CDR3 has 14 amino acids. This CDR3 reads CASSLEATYNEQFF. DNA of the CDR3: TGTGCCAGCAGCTTAGAGGCCACTTACAATGAGCAGTTCTTC.

The V call is TRBV9, the J call TRBJ2-1, with TRBD2 matching over 7 bases. Germline-derived CDR1 and CDR2 are SGDLS and YYNGEE. V shed 0 bases, J shed 5 bases, and the junction held 11 bases outside the gene matches. There are 17 residues in the CDR3. For the CDR3, the DNA is TGTGCCAGCAGCGTAGGAGGCGGGAGCGATCCCGACAATGAGCAGTTCTTC. Translation: CASSVGGGSDPDNEQFF.

The chain combines TRBV5-1 with TRBJ2-3; D not certain. Germline CDR1 is SGHRS and CDR2 is YFSETQ. The CDR3 consists of 14 residues. V lost 2 bases, J lost 2 bases, and 9 bases lay in between. The chain's CDR3 is CASSFLLNTDTQYF. Here the CDR3 DNA reads TGCGCCAGCAGCTTCCTCCTGAACACAGATACGCAGTATTTT.

This clone was detected only a few times. The V call is TRBV4-1, the J call TRBJ2-2; 14 bases are shared with TRBD2. The CDR3 totals 16 residues. The germline gives CDR1 MGHRA, CDR2 YSYEKL. With V trimmed by 4 bases and J by 7 bases, 5 bases remained unmatched. This CDR3 reads CASSRGLAGGGGELFF. The CDR3 DNA sequence: TGCGCCAGCAGCCGCGGACTAGCGGGAGGAGGCGGGGAGCTGTTTTTT.